This T cell receptor beta chain was captured in a study of technical replicates of blood from four donors. Method: immunoSEQ multiplex PCR; TCRdb's copy keeps in-frame clones and lacks some. The sample includes 9,500 to 15,000 clones, about 95% seen only once; the top ten take approximately 6%. This sequence originates from a human donor in good health. The specimen was PBMCs.

The CDR3 protein is CASSIGRETQYF. CDR3 nucleotides: TGTGCCAGTAGTATCGGGAGGGAGACCCAGTACTTC. V gene TRBV19 combines with J gene TRBJ2-5; 7 bases align to TRBD2. This CDR3 has 12 amino acids. V lost 3 bases and J lost 5; bases outside the gene matches: 0. CDR1 and CDR2 (germline): LNHDA, SQIVND (reference sequence).